The 24 T cell receptor beta chains below were found in one sample sequenced in a study of cytomegalovirus exposure and HLA in healthy donors. Primers included in the PCR were 60 Vbeta and 13 Jbeta primers. Profiled with immunoSEQ multiplex PCR; TCRdb holds only in-frame clones, not every one. Of around 140,000 clones in the sample, around 80% were seen once. Material for sequencing was PBMCs. The origin of the receptors is a man younger than 35 in good health and CMV-seropositive.

V and J are TRBV28 and TRBJ1-2; no clear D. Germline CDR1 and CDR2: MDHEN and SYDVKM. V dropped 7 bases and J dropped 3 bases, with 9 bases sitting between them. This CDR3 contains 12 residues. The CDR3 DNA follows: TGTGCCAGCATCGGCGGAGACTATGGCTACACCTTC. Protein product: CASIGGDYGYTF.

This clone has only one observation. The genes are TRBV27 and TRBJ1-1; TRBD1 is a possible D gene (5 bases). Trimming took 2 bases from V and 4 from J, leaving 8 bases between them. The CDR3 runs to 13 residues. From germline, CDR1 is MNHEY and CDR2 SMNVEV (reference sequence). The DNA for the CDR3 is TGTGCCAGCAGTTTACGCGGGGGCACTGAAGCTTTCTTT. It encodes CASSLRGGTEAFF.

The rearrangement uses TRBV11-1 and TRBJ2-3, with 11 bases matching TRBD2. The junction had 3 bases not matched to a gene; V was cut back by 5 bases and J by 2 bases. The CDR3 extends over 15 amino acids. Germline assignment: CDR1 SGHAT and CDR2 FQDESV (reference sequence). CDR3 residues: CASSHSGRATDTQYF. CDR3 sequence (DNA): TGTGCCAGCAGCCATAGCGGGAGGGCCACAGATACGCAGTATTTT.

This rearrangement joins TRBV5-1 to TRBJ2-4; maybe TRBD2 (5 bases). Per the germline V gene, CDR1 is SGHRS and CDR2 is YFSETQ. Trimming cost V 1 base and J 3 bases, with 8 bases left between them. The length of the CDR3 is 14 residues. The CDR3 sequence is CASSLLGDKNIQYF. In DNA form, the CDR3 reads TGCGCCAGCAGCTTGCTCGGGGACAAAAACATTCAGTACTTC.

V is TRBV7-6 and J is TRBJ2-1; TRBD2 aligns across 14 bases. Trimming at V came to 1 base and at J to 9 bases, leaving 8 bases not matched to a gene. The CDR3 length is 17 residues. The V gene's germline CDR1 is SGHVS and CDR2 FNYEAQ. The CDR3 protein is CASSLVGTSGSVGEQFF. Written as DNA, the CDR3 is TGTGCCAGCAGCTTAGTGGGGACTAGCGGGAGTGTGGGTGAGCAGTTCTTC.

The genes are TRBV15 and TRBJ1-2; D not resolved. Per the germline V gene, CDR1 is LNHNV and CDR2 is YYDKDF (reference sequence). This CDR3 has 15 amino acids. Trimming took 3 bases from V and 4 from J, leaving 15 bases between them. The CDR3 protein is CATSRAGRAGYGYTF. DNA of the CDR3: TGTGCCACCAGCAGGGCCGGGCGGGCTGGCTATGGCTACACCTTC.

This clone has just a few counts. This chain joins TRBV29-1 and TRBJ1-2; D gene ambiguous. The germline V gene has CDR1 SQVTM and CDR2 ANQGSEA. Trimming stripped 8 bases from V and 7 bases from J, with 17 bases between. This CDR3 has 12 residues. The CDR3 spells CSFVVSGTGYTF. In DNA, the CDR3 is TGCAGCTTCGTAGTGTCAGGCACTGGCTACACCTTC. The complete variable domain, with remaining parts taken from reference TRBV29-1 and TRBJ1-2, reads SAVISQKPSRDICQRGTSLTIQCQVDSQVTMMFWYRQQPGQSLTLIATANQGSEATYESGFVIDKFPISRPNLTFSTLTVSNMSPEDSSIYLCSFVVSGTGYTFGSGTRLTVV.

This rearrangement joins TRBV29-1 to TRBJ1-5; 9 bases are shared with TRBD1. The CDR3 has 15 amino acids. V dropped 7 bases and J dropped 2; count of bases not matched to a gene: 9. Germline V gene lookup returns CDR1 SQVTM and CDR2 ANQGSEA. CDR3 sequence reads: CSAKTGGRGNQPQHF. CDR3 in DNA: TGCAGCGCCAAAACAGGGGGCCGGGGCAATCAGCCCCAGCATTTT.

This clone was recorded once. The chain links TRBV2 to TRBJ1-4; D may be TRBD1 (5 bases). Trimming cost V 6 bases and J 5 bases, with 10 bases left between them. The CDR3 has 13 amino acids. Germline lookup yields CDR1 SNHLY and CDR2 FYNNEI. CDR3: CASRRGLNEKLFF. The CDR3 nucleotides are TGTGCCAGCAGGAGGGGACTCAATGAAAAACTGTTTTTT.

The V call is TRBV5-1, the J call TRBJ1-1, with a possible D match to TRBD1 (5 bases). The germline V gene has CDR1 SGHRS and CDR2 YFSETQ. V shed 4 bases and J shed 1 base, with 11 bases lying between them. The CDR3 is 14 amino acids. CDR3 DNA sequence: TGCGCCAGCAGCGGGGGGGGACGGAACACTGAAGCTTTCTTT. Translated: CASSGGGRNTEAFF.

The chain combines TRBV7-9 with TRBJ2-1, with a weak D call TRBD2 (5 bases). The CDR3 spans 13 residues. V gave up 6 bases and J gave up 8 bases, with 14 bases separating them. Germline CDR1 and CDR2: SEHNR and FQNEAQ (reference sequence). For the CDR3, the DNA is TGTGCCAGCAGTTTGGCGGGTTTCCATGAGCAGTTCTTC. Its translation: CASSLAGFHEQFF.

The chain carries TRBV10-2 and TRBJ1-2; 9 nucleotides line up with TRBD1. The trim removed 4 bases at V and 6 bases at J, leaving 0 bases unmatched. CDR1 and CDR2 (germline): WSHSY, SAAADI. There are 12 residues in the CDR3. The chain's CDR3 is CASSGQGDGYTF. DNA for the CDR3: TGCGCCAGCAGTGGACAGGGGGATGGCTACACCTTC.

The V call is TRBV7-2, the J call TRBJ1-2; TRBD1 agrees at 7 bases. The junction had 9 bases not matched to a gene; V was cut back by 3 bases and J by 5 bases. The CDR3 is 15 amino acids. Looked up from germline, CDR1 is SGHTA and CDR2 is FQGNSA. The CDR3 region is CASSLGSGGLYGYTF. The CDR3 DNA is TGTGCCAGCAGCTTGGGATCAGGGGGATTGTATGGCTACACCTTC.

The rearrangement joins TRBV28 to TRBJ2-5, with a weak D call TRBD1 (5 bases). The germline CDR1 and CDR2 sequences are MDHEN and SYDVKM. This CDR3 spans 13 amino acids. The V end was cut by 4 bases, the J end by 3 bases, with 9 bases between. The CDR3 bases are TGTGCCAGCAGTTCCAGACAGAAAGAGACCCAGTACTTC. It specifies CASSSRQKETQYF.

The chain uses TRBV30 and TRBJ1-1; no reliable D call. Trimming took off 4 bases at V and 5 bases at J, with 14 bases between the two ends. The CDR3 has 13 residues. Germline assignment: CDR1 GTSNPN and CDR2 SVGIG (reference sequence). In nucleotides, the CDR3 is TGTGCCTGGACCCTCCGCGGCGGTACTGAAGCTTTCTTT. It encodes CAWTLRGGTEAFF.

This clone is a singleton in its sample. The chain's CDR3 is CASSEGQGAGNQPQHF. CDR3 nucleotides: TGTGCCAGCAGTGAGGGACAGGGGGCTGGGAATCAGCCCCAGCATTTT. The chain links TRBV6-1 to TRBJ1-5, with TRBD1 matching over 12 bases. This CDR3 is 16 amino acids long. The V segment lost 3 bases and the J segment 4 bases; nucleotides outside the gene matches: 4. The germline gives CDR1 MNHNS, CDR2 SASEGT.

V is TRBV27 and J is TRBJ1-3; D unclear. Per the germline V gene, CDR1 is MNHEY and CDR2 is SMNVEV (reference sequence). CDR3 length: 11 amino acids. Trimming left V 9 bases short and J 0 bases short, with 3 bases between. The CDR3 sequence is CASSSGNTIYF. CDR3 coding DNA: TGTGCCAGTAGCTCTGGAAACACCATATATTTT.

The chain has TRBV27 and TRBJ1-2; 7 bases fit TRBD1. V dropped 5 bases and J dropped 6; count of bases not matched to a gene: 12. Germline assignment: CDR1 MNHEY and CDR2 SMNVEV (reference sequence). This CDR3 comprises 15 residues. CDR3 coding DNA: TGTGCCAGCAGTAGCCTCCTGGACAGGAGGCATGGCTACACCTTC. Its protein product is CASSSLLDRRHGYTF.

This chain uses TRBV7-9 with TRBJ2-7; TRBD1 aligns across 9 bases. Germline lookup yields CDR1 SEHNR and CDR2 FQNEAQ (reference sequence). This CDR3 is 14 amino acids long. V trimming: 5 bases; J trimming: 6 bases; junction bases outside the gene matches: 8. As DNA, the CDR3 is TGTGCCAGCAGCCACCGGACAGGGGAAGCCGAGCAGTACTTC. This gives the protein CASSHRTGEAEQYF.

The chain couples TRBV5-1 to TRBJ1-1, with D unresolved. The ends were cut back, 4 bases at V and 1 base at J, with 11 bases in the middle. Germline CDR1 reads SGHRS; CDR2 reads YFSETQ. This CDR3 spans 14 amino acids. CDR3: CASSLRSQNTEAFF. The CDR3 bases are TGCGCCAGCAGCCTTCGCTCACAGAACACTGAAGCTTTCTTT.

The chain uses TRBV5-1 and TRBJ1-1; 8 positions agree with TRBD1. The CDR3 extends over 13 amino acids. The V gene's germline CDR1 is SGHRS and CDR2 YFSETQ. V was pared by 3 bases and J by 5 bases, with 3 bases of the junction left unmatched. CDR3 DNA sequence: TGCGCCAGCAGCTCCGGACAGGGTACTGAAGCTTTCTTT. Protein product: CASSSGQGTEAFF.

The V and J genes are TRBV28 and TRBJ1-1; D unresolved. The V end was cut by 3 bases, the J end by 4 bases, with 9 bases between. Germline V gives CDR1 MDHEN, CDR2 SYDVKM. This CDR3 region has 13 residues. CDR3 DNA sequence: TGTGCCAGCAGTTTTTTAAGCGGCACTGAAGCTTTCTTT. Protein: CASSFLSGTEAFF.

The chain couples TRBV27 to TRBJ2-2; no reliable D call. Germline V CDR1 and CDR2: MNHEY, SMNVEV (reference sequence). This CDR3 has 14 amino acids. With 5 bases removed from V and 1 base from J, the gap between germline ends came to 8 bases. CDR3 nucleotides: TGTGCCAGCAGTAACAGAAAGAACACCGGGGAGCTGTTTTTT. This codes for CASSNRKNTGELFF.

This chain connects TRBV27 to TRBJ2-5; possibly TRBD2 for D (5 bases). The closer fit of TRBJ2-7 to the DNA end suggests the J call may be wrong. Germline V gives CDR1 MNHEY, CDR2 SMNVEV (reference sequence). CDR3 size: 14 residues. The CDR3 loop is CASSFSDGILEQYF. The CDR3 DNA sequence: TGTGCCAGCAGTTTCTCGGACGGGATCCTCGAGCAGTACTTC.